This entry features one TCR beta chain sequence. Its antigen is not identified. TCRdb re-called the 5' RACE reads through MiXCR, storing one row per CDR3 protein. In the table there are over 200,000 distinct CDR3 sequences, less than 10% of which are singletons. These data come from a study of identical twins. Study findings and constraints: The presence of invariant MAIT and iNKT cells could partly confound analyses of zero-insertion sequences. Fewer insertions marked abundant cord blood beta clonotypes; young adult naive trended weakly, memory not at all.

This CDR3 has 15 amino acids. Trimming at V came to 0 bases and at J to 2 bases, leaving 4 bases not matched to a gene. J is TRBJ2-7 and V is TRBV12-3 or TRBV12-4; TRBD1 aligns across 7 bases. The sequenced material came from memory (CD45RO+) T cells sorted from blood. This receptor was identified in a woman aged 18 to 35 in good health. CDR3 sequence reads: CASSLAPGQPYEQYF. CDR3 nucleotides: TGTGCCAGCAGTTTAGCCCCGGGACAGCCCTACGAGCAGTACTTC.